The 27 T cell receptor beta chains below come from one sample, sequenced in a study of blood T cell repertoires in COVID-19. Only in-frame clones appear in the TCRdb table, and some are missing; sequencing was by immunoSEQ multiplex PCR. Here the sample spans hundreds of thousands of clones, approximately 87% being singletons. Sequencing was carried out using peripheral blood. The receptors shown here come from a woman aged 50 to 60 with acute or convalescent COVID-19.

The V and J genes are TRBV6-5 and TRBJ1-5, with D maybe TRBD1 (5 bases). Germline CDR1 is MNHEY and CDR2 is SVGAGI. V was pared by 7 bases and J by 7 bases, with 17 bases between. The CDR3 runs to 14 residues. In DNA form, the CDR3 reads TGTGCCAGCAACCAGGGAGGGTTCGGCCAGCCCCAGCATTTT. Translation: CASNQGGFGQPQHF.

The gene calls are TRBV7-8 and TRBJ1-1; the match to TRBD1 covers 11 bases. V dropped 5 bases and J dropped 5; count of bases not matched to a gene: 7. The CDR3 runs 15 residues. Germline CDR1 is SGHVS and CDR2 is FQNEAQ. The CDR3 bases are TGTGCCAGCAGCCCATTGGGACAGGGGGGGACTGAAGCTTTCTTT. Translated, it gives CASSPLGQGGTEAFF.

The rearrangement uses TRBV7-2 and TRBJ1-6, with D tentatively TRBD1 (5 bases). CDR3 length: 15 residues. The germline V gene has CDR1 SGHTA and CDR2 FQGNSA. Trimming stripped 5 bases from V and 4 bases from J, with 12 bases between. CDR3 bases: TGTGCCAGCAGCCTCGGACAAACATATAATTCACCCCTCCACTTT. This translates into CASSLGQTYNSPLHF. Full variable domain (outside the CDR3, taken from reference TRBV7-2 and TRBJ1-6): GAGVSQSPSNKVTEKGKDVELRCDPISGHTALYWYRQSLGQGLEFLIYFQGNSAPDKSGLPSDRFSAERTGGSVSTLTIQRTQQEDSAVYLCASSLGQTYNSPLHFGNGTRLTVT.

There are a few counts of this clone. The chain couples TRBV6-1 to TRBJ1-5; no clear D gene. The V and J ends lost 3 bases and 9 bases respectively, with 9 bases between them. Germline CDR1 is MNHNS and CDR2 is SASEGT. This CDR3 has 12 amino acids. The CDR3 nucleotides read TGTGCCAGCAGTGACAGGTACGGGCCCCAGCATTTT. This gives the protein CASSDRYGPQHF.

The chain is built from TRBV6-1 and TRBJ1-2; TRBD1 matches 7 bases. V lost 1 base and J lost 4; bases outside the gene matches: 3. The CDR3 extends over 14 amino acids. Germline V gene lookup returns CDR1 MNHNS and CDR2 SASEGT. As DNA, the CDR3 is TGTGCCAGCAGTGAAGGAGGGACAGCCTATGGCTACACCTTC. The encoded protein is CASSEGGTAYGYTF.

DNA for the CDR3: TGTGCCATCAGTGGCAGGGGGCACACCGGGGAGCTGTTTTTT. It yields the protein CAISGRGHTGELFF. V usage is TRBV10-3 and J usage is TRBJ2-2, with TRBD1 matching 8 bases. The V gene end was trimmed by 4 bases and the J gene end by 3 bases; junction bases not matched to a gene: 1. The CDR3 extends over 14 amino acids. The germline V gene encodes CDR1 ENHRY and CDR2 SYGVKD.

The V and J genes are TRBV30 and TRBJ2-4; 7 bases agree with TRBD1. The trim removed 3 bases at V and 7 bases at J, leaving 6 bases unmatched. Germline V gene lookup returns CDR1 GTSNPN and CDR2 SVGIG (reference sequence). This CDR3 spans 13 amino acids. The CDR3, as DNA: TGTGCCTGGAGCCCTACAGGGGAGAACATTCAGTACTTC. This gives the protein CAWSPTGENIQYF.

The chain carries TRBV7-2 and TRBJ2-5; the D gene is possibly TRBD1 (5 bases). CDR1 is SGHTA and CDR2 is FQGNSA in the germline V gene. V lost 2 bases and J 4 bases, leaving 14 bases between the germline ends. The CDR3 covers 15 residues. This CDR3 reads CASSLSYAGRETQYF. Here the CDR3 DNA reads TGTGCCAGCAGCTTATCTTACGCAGGGCGAGAGACCCAGTACTTC.

This chain joins TRBV30 and TRBJ1-1; a possible D gene is TRBD1 (5 bases). This CDR3 has 13 amino acids. V was clipped by 0 bases and J by 5 bases, with 10 bases between them. Germline-derived CDR1 and CDR2 are GTSNPN and SVGIG (reference sequence). The CDR3 region is CAWSVLGETEAFF. The CDR3, as DNA: TGTGCCTGGAGTGTATTAGGGGAAACTGAAGCTTTCTTT. The full variable domain, with the rest looked up from reference TRBV30 and TRBJ1-1, is SQTIHQWPATLVQPVGSPLSLECTVEGTSNPNLYWYRQAAGRGLQLLFYSVGIGQISSEVPQNLSASRPQDRQFILSSKKLLLSDSGFYLCAWSVLGETEAFFGQGTRLTVV.

This sequence joins TRBV30 and TRBJ1-2, with TRBD1 matching 8 bases. Germline values: CDR1 GTSNPN, CDR2 SVGIG (reference sequence). V gave up 4 bases and J gave up 8 bases; unmatched junction bases: 3. The CDR3 runs to 11 residues. The CDR3: CAWKGTGGYTF. The CDR3, as DNA: TGTGCCTGGAAAGGGACAGGCGGCTACACCTTC. The complete variable domain, with remaining parts taken from reference TRBV30 and TRBJ1-2, reads SQTIHQWPATLVQPVGSPLSLECTVEGTSNPNLYWYRQAAGRGLQLLFYSVGIGQISSEVPQNLSASRPQDRQFILSSKKLLLSDSGFYLCAWKGTGGYTFGSGTRLTVV.

This clone was counted a single time. The chain uses TRBV9 and TRBJ2-6; a possible D gene is TRBD2 (5 bases). The V end lost 3 bases, the J end lost 5 bases, and 18 bases lay between the germline ends. Germline lookup yields CDR1 SGDLS and CDR2 YYNGEE. The CDR3 is 17 residues long. The CDR3 reads CASSEAAVASRANVLTF. The CDR3 coding sequence is TGTGCCAGCAGCGAAGCGGCAGTCGCTAGCAGGGCCAACGTCCTGACTTTC.

The chain is built from TRBV2 and TRBJ2-2; perhaps TRBD1 as D (5 bases). Trimming removed 7 bases from V and 0 bases from J, with 6 bases in between. Germline CDR1 and CDR2: SNHLY and FYNNEI. This CDR3 has 13 amino acids. CDR3 loop: CASTRANTGELFF. In nucleotides, the CDR3 is TGTGCCAGCACCAGGGCGAACACCGGGGAGCTGTTTTTT.

This sequence joins TRBV5-1 and TRBJ2-7, with a tentative D call TRBD2 (5 bases). CDR3 length: 13 amino acids. Germline V gives CDR1 SGHRS, CDR2 YFSETQ. V shed 5 bases and J shed 6 bases, with 15 bases lying between them. CDR3 sequence reads: CASRSPGTLEQYF. Written as DNA, the CDR3 is TGCGCCAGCAGATCACCGGGAACCCTCGAGCAGTACTTC.

This rearrangement joins TRBV6-5 to TRBJ1-1, with TRBD1 identical over 10 bases. The CDR3 contains 14 residues. CDR1 is MNHEY, CDR2 SVGAGI, per germline. With 4 bases clipped from V and 6 bases from J, the junction kept 5 bases outside the gene matches. The CDR3 DNA is TGTGCCAGCAGTTTCGGGACAGGGGTCTCTGAAGCTTTCTTT. This gives the protein CASSFGTGVSEAFF.

The chain links TRBV4-1 to TRBJ2-7, with TRBD1 identical over 12 bases. CDR1 and CDR2 (germline): MGHRA, YSYEKL. The V gene end was trimmed by 0 bases and the J gene end by 7 bases; junction bases not matched to a gene: 10. The CDR3 totals 17 residues. CDR3 region: CASSQDRTGQGAKEQYF. Written as DNA, the CDR3 is TGCGCCAGCAGCCAAGATCGGACGGGACAGGGGGCGAAAGAGCAGTACTTC.

This clone was observed a few times. The gene calls are TRBV6-2 or TRBV6-3 and TRBJ1-6; 7 positions agree with TRBD1. Germline V gives CDR1 MNHEY, CDR2 SVGEGT. The J segment lost 9 bases and the V segment lost 2 bases, leaving 4 bases of the junction unmatched. The CDR3 is 14 residues long. In DNA, the CDR3 is TGTGCCAGCAGTTACAGGACAGGAGGTTCACCCCTCCACTTT. This sequence encodes CASSYRTGGSPLHF.

This CDR3 is CSVRTGGFMNTEAFF. The CDR3 bases are TGCAGCGTTCGGACAGGGGGCTTCATGAACACTGAAGCTTTCTTT. The rearrangement links TRBV29-1 to TRBJ1-1; 11 bases are shared with TRBD1. The CDR3 has 15 residues. The germline V gene encodes CDR1 SQVTM and CDR2 ANQGSEA. The ends lost 5 bases at V and 0 bases at J; junction bases unmatched: 5.

The CDR3 nucleotides read TGTGCCAGCTCACCACGAGCGGGAGATCAAGAGACCCAGTACTTC. Translated: CASSPRAGDQETQYF. The chain employs TRBV18 and TRBJ2-5; 8 nucleotides match TRBD2. V gave up 1 base and J gave up 2 bases; unmatched junction bases: 3. Germline V CDR1 and CDR2: KGHSH, LQKENI. The CDR3 is 15 amino acids.

The chain carries TRBV7-9 and TRBJ1-2; D possibly corresponds to TRBD1 (5 bases). Trimming left V 5 bases short and J 5 bases short, with 15 bases between. Germline V gene sequence: CDR1 SEHNR, CDR2 FQNEAQ (reference sequence). This CDR3 is built from 14 residues. CDR3 in DNA: TGTGCCAGCAGCAGATTAACAGGTGGTTATGGCTACACCTTC. Translation: CASSRLTGGYGYTF.

The chain combines TRBV5-4 with TRBJ1-1, with 8 bases matching TRBD1. Per germline, CDR1 SGHNT and CDR2 YYREEE (reference sequence). The CDR3 runs to 13 residues. Losses at the gene ends were 2 bases for V and 3 bases for J; bases not matched to a gene: 0. CDR3 coding DNA: TGTGCCAGCAGCTTACAGGGGGACACTGAAGCTTTCTTT. This gives the protein CASSLQGDTEAFF.

The rearrangement uses TRBV7-2 and TRBJ1-5; D is ambiguous. The CDR3 totals 16 residues. Germline-derived CDR1 and CDR2 are SGHTA and FQGNSA. V dropped 0 bases and J dropped 4 bases, with 13 bases sitting between them. The CDR3: CASSLASSPTNQPQHF. The DNA of the CDR3 is TGTGCCAGCAGCTTAGCTAGCTCCCCGACTAATCAGCCCCAGCATTTT.

The table lists this clone with a few counts. This sequence joins TRBV19 and TRBJ1-3; TRBD1 is a possible D gene (5 bases). V lost 9 bases to trimming and J lost 0 bases, with 12 bases between them. The CDR3 sequence is 14 residues long. The germline V gene encodes CDR1 LNHDA and CDR2 SQIVND (reference sequence). The CDR3 DNA sequence: TGTGCCAGCTCCGACAGTAGCTCTGGAAACACCATATATTTT. Protein: CASSDSSSGNTIYF.

The V and J genes are TRBV6-2 or TRBV6-3 and TRBJ2-6; D call uncertain. This CDR3 has 14 residues. V lost 5 bases and J lost 4, with 9 bases in between. Germline V lookup: CDR1 MNHEY, CDR2 SVGEGT. CDR3 bases: TGTGCCAGCAGTGCAATTACAGGGGCCAACGTCCTGACTTTC. Translated, it gives CASSAITGANVLTF.

This sequence joins TRBV13 and TRBJ2-7; 8 bases fit TRBD2. The CDR3 length is 17 residues. The J segment lost 5 bases and the V segment lost 5 bases, leaving 17 bases of the junction unmatched. Germline CDR1 reads PRHDT; CDR2 reads FYEKMQ (reference sequence). The CDR3 DNA reads as TGTGCCAGCAGCCTTTATGGGGGACTAGGAAAGGGCCACGAGCAGTACTTC. Translation gives CASSLYGGLGKGHEQYF. The whole variable domain, filled in from reference TRBV13 and TRBJ2-7, reads AAGVIQSPRHLIKEKRETATLKCYPIPRHDTVYWYQQGPGQDPQFLISFYEKMQSDKGSIPDRFSAQQFSDYHSELNMSSLELGDSALYFCASSLYGGLGKGHEQYFGPGTRLTVT.

The chain links TRBV5-6 to TRBJ1-1, with D perhaps TRBD1 (5 bases). The germline V and J ends were trimmed by 8 bases and 0 bases, with 20 bases remaining between them. The CDR3 length is 16 residues. CDR1 and CDR2 from the germline V gene are SGHDT and YYEEEE. CDR3 sequence (DNA): TGTGCCAGTGCCCCCATTCGTCAGGGAATGAACACTGAAGCTTTCTTT. Translated: CASAPIRQGMNTEAFF.

V gene TRBV29-1 combines with J gene TRBJ1-1; TRBD1 agrees at 7 bases. The CDR3 has 13 amino acids. Germline values: CDR1 SQVTM, CDR2 ANQGSEA. V shed 5 bases and J 6 bases; nucleotides not matched to a gene: 9. The CDR3 is CSVSGQAGSEAFF. The CDR3 coding sequence is TGCAGCGTTTCCGGACAGGCGGGGTCTGAAGCTTTCTTT.

This chain links TRBV18 with TRBJ1-1; D is undetermined. V was trimmed by 3 bases and J by 6 bases, leaving 11 bases between them. The CDR3 has 13 amino acids. Germline-derived CDR1 and CDR2 are KGHSH and LQKENI. CDR3 sequence: CASSPLKPAEAFF. In nucleotides, the CDR3 is TGTGCCAGCTCACCGTTAAAGCCGGCTGAAGCTTTCTTT.